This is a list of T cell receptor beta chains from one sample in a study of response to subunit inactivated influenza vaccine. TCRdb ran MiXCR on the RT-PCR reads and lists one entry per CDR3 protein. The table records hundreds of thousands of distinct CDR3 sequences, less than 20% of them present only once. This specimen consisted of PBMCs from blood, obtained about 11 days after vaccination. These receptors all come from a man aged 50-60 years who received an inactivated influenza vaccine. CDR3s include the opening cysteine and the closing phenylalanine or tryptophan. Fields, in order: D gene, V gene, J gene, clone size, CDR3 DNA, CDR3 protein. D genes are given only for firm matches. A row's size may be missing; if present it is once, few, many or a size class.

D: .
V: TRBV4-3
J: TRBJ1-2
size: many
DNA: TGCGCCAGCAGCCTCTCCCTCGGCGACAGCCGGTGGGGCTACACCTTC
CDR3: CASSLSLGDSRWGYTF

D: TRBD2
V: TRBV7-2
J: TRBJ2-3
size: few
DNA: TGTGCCAGCAGCTTTTCGGGACTAGGAGGTACAGATACGCAGTATTTT
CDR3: CASSFSGLGGTDTQYF

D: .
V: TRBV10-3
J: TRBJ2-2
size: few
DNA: TGTGCCATCGGGGGCCCTAACACCGGGGAGCTGTTTTTT
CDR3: CAIGGPNTGELFF

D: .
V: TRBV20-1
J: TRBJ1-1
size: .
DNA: TGCAGAGCCGAGACCTGGGGACTATTGAACACTGAAGCTTTCTTT
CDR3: CRAETWGLLNTEAFF

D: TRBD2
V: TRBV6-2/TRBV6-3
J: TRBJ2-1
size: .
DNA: TGTGCCAGCAAACTAGCGGGAGTCGCTGAGCAGTTCTTC
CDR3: CASKLAGVAEQFF

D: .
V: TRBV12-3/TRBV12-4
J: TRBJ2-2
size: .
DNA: TGTGCCAGCAGTTTAGCCTCGCAGAACACCGGGGAGCTGTTTTTT
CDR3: CASSLASQNTGELFF

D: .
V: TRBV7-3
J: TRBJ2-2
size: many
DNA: TGTGCCAGCAGCTTAATGGGCAGGGGCGGAACCGGGGAGCTGTTTTTT
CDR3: CASSLMGRGGTGELFF

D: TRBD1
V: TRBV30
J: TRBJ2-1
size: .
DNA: TGTGCCTGGAGTGTACCCAGGGGGCTATCTTACAATGAGCAGTTCTTC
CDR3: CAWSVPRGLSYNEQFF

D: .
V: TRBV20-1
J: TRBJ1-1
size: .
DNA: TGCAGTGCTAGAGTAAGGAGTTCCCACACTGAAGCTTTCTTT
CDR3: CSARVRSSHTEAFF

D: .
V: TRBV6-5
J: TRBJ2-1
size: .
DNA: TGTGCCAGCAGTTGGACCCGGGACGCAGATGAGCAGTTCTTC
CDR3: CASSWTRDADEQFF

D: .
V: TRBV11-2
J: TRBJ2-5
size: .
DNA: TGTGCCAGCAGCTTAATGTTGGGGGCCCAAGAGACCCAGTACTTC
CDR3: CASSLMLGAQETQYF

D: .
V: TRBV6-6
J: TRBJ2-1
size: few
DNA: TGTGCCAGCAGTCCCGGGATCTATGAGCAGTTCTTC
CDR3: CASSPGIYEQFF

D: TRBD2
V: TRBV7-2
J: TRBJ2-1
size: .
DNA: TGTGCCAGCAGCTCAACGGGAGCGGGAGGGTACAATGAGCAGTTCTTC
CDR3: CASSSTGAGGYNEQFF

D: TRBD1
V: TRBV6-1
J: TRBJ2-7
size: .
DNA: TGTGCCAGCAGTAGCTGGACAGGTGTCTCCTACGAGCAGTACTTC
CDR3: CASSSWTGVSYEQYF

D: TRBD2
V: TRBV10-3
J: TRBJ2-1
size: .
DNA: TGTGCCATCGAGACTAGCGGGAGGAATGAGCAGTTCTTC
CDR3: CAIETSGRNEQFF

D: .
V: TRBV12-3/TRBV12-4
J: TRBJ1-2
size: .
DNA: TGTGCCAGCAGTTTCAGTGGGGGGGGAGGTGGCTACACCTTC
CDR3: CASSFSGGGGGYTF

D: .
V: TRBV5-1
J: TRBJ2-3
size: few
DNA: TGCGCCAGCAGCTTGGCCGGACTAACCACAGATACGCAGTATTTT
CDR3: CASSLAGLTTDTQYF

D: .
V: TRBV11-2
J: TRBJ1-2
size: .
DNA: TGTGCCAGCAGCTTACTTAGTACAGGCGTCTCTGGAGATTACACCTTC
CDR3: CASSLLSTGVSGDYTF

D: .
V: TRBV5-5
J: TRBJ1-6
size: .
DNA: TGTGCCAGCAGTCGGACCGAGCGACCCCTCCACTTT
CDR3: CASSRTERPLHF

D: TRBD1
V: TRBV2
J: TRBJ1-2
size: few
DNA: TGTGCCAGCAACACGGCAGGGACAGCTAACTATGGCTACACCTTC
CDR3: CASNTAGTANYGYTF

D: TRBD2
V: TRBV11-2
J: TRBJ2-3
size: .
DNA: TGTGCCAGCAGCCCGAGACTAGCGGGAATATCTAGCACAGATACGCAGTATTTT
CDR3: CASSPRLAGISSTDTQYF

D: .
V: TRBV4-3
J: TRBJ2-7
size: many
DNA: TGCGCCAGCAGCCAAGAATCGGGGTCCACCCAGGGAGAGCAGTACTTC
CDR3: CASSQESGSTQGEQYF

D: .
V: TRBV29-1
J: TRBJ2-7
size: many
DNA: TGCAGCGTCGCCCGGAGGGGGCAGAGCGAGCAGTACTTC
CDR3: CSVARRGQSEQYF

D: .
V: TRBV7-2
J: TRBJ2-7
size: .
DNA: TGTGCCAGCAGCTTGTCCCCGGACGGTTGGGAGCAGTACTTC
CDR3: CASSLSPDGWEQYF

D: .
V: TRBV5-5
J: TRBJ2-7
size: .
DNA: TGTGCCAGCAGATCGAGGGACCACTCCTACGAGCAGTACTTC
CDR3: CASRSRDHSYEQYF

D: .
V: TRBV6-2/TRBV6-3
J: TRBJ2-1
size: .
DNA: TGTGCCAGCAGGACAGGCATAAATGAGCAGTTCTTC
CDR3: CASRTGINEQFF

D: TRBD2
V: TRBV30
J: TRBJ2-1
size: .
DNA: TGTGCCCAGACTAGCGGGAGGCCGGGGAATGAGCAGTTCTTC
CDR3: CAQTSGRPGNEQFF

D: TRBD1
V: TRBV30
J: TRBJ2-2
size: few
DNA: TGTGCCTGGAGTCTACAGGGGCCCACCGGGGAGCTGTTTTTT
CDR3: CAWSLQGPTGELFF

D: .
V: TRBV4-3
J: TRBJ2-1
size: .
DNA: TGCGCCAGCAGCCCTGTCACGGGAACCTACAATGAGCAGTTCTTC
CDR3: CASSPVTGTYNEQFF

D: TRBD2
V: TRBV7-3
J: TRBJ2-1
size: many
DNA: TGTGCCAGCAGCCGGGCCGGGACTAGTAATGAGCAGTTCTTC
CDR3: CASSRAGTSNEQFF

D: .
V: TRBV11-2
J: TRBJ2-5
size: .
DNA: TGTGCCAGCAGCGTGGAGGCTCGGGGAGGGACCCAGTACTTC
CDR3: CASSVEARGGTQYF

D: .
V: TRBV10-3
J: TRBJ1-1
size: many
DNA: TGTGCCATCAGTTCGACAGACAACACTGAAGCTTTCTTT
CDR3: CAISSTDNTEAFF

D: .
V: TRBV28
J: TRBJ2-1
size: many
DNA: TGTGCCGGGGGGGGCCTTCCCAACAATGAGCAGTTCTTC
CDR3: CAGGGLPNNEQFF

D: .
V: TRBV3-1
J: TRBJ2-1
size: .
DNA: TGTGCCAGCAGCCAAGATACTACGAGGGATGAGCAGTTCTTC
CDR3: CASSQDTTRDEQFF

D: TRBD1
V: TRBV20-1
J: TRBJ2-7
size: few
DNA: TGCAGTGCCGCCGGGACAGGGGCTACCTACGAGCAGTACTTC
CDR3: CSAAGTGATYEQYF

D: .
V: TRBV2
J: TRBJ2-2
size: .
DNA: TGTGCCAGCAGCCGGGACCGCCTCGTCGCCGGGGAGCTGTTTTTT
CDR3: CASSRDRLVAGELFF

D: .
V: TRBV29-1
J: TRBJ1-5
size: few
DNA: TGCAGAAGGGGCCGTGGCAATCAGCCCCAGCATTTT
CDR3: CRRGRGNQPQHF

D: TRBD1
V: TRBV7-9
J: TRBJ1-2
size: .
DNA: TGTGCCAGCAGCCCCTGGCAGGGGGCGAGGGATGGCTACACCTTC
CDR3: CASSPWQGARDGYTF

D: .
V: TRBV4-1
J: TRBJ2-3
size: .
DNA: TGCGCCAGCAGCCAAGAATTGGTGGTTTTGGATACGCAGTATTTT
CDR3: CASSQELVVLDTQYF

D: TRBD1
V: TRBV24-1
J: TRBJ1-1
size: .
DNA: TGTGCCATTCAGGGGGCAGGAGGCACTGAAGCTTTCTTT
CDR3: CAIQGAGGTEAFF

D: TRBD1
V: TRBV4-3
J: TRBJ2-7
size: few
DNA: TGCGCCAGCAGCAAGACACCAGGGGGTGATACCTCTGGCGACGAGCAGTACTTC
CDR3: CASSKTPGGDTSGDEQYF

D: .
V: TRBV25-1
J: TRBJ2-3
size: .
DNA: TGTGCCAGCAGTGACCCCGGACTACTCACAGATACGCAGTATTTT
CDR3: CASSDPGLLTDTQYF

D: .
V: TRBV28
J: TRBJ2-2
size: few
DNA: TGTGCCAGCAGTTTAGATCAGGGAACCGGGGAGCTGTTTTTT
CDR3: CASSLDQGTGELFF

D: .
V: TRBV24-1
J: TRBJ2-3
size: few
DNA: TGTGCCACCAGTGACGTGGGGGGCCTTGGAGATACGCAGTATTTT
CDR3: CATSDVGGLGDTQYF

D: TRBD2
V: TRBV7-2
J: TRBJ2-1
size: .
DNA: TGTGCCAGCAGCTTAGGGACTAGCGTCTACAATGAGCAGTTCTTC
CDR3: CASSLGTSVYNEQFF

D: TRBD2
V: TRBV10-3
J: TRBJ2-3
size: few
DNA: TGTGCCATCAGCCTCTGGGGGGGAGATACGCAGTATTTT
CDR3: CAISLWGGDTQYF

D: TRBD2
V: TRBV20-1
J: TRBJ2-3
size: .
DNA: TGCAGTGCTACCGGACTAGCGGGGCCGACAGGTACAGATACGCAGTATTTT
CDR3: CSATGLAGPTGTDTQYF

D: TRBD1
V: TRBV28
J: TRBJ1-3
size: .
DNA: TGTGCCAGCAGACTTGGACAGGCTGGAAACACCATATATTTT
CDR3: CASRLGQAGNTIYF

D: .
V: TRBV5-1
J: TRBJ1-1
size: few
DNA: TGCGCCAGCAGCTCAAATCGAATTTTCCCGAACACTGAAGCTTTCTTT
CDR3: CASSSNRIFPNTEAFF

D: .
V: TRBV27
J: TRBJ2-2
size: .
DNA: TGTGCCAGCAGCGGTTATCCGAACACCGGGGAGCTGTTTTTT
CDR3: CASSGYPNTGELFF

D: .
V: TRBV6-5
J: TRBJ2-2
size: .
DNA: TGTGCCAGCAGTTTGCGCCGGGCCGGGGAGCTGTTTTTT
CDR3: CASSLRRAGELFF

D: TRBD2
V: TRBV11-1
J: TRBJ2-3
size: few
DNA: TGTGCCAGCAGCGCACCGGGACTAGCGGGCTATCTAGCAGTGACAGATACGCAGTATTTT
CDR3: CASSAPGLAGYLAVTDTQYF

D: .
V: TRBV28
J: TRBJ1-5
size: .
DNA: TGTGCCAGCAGTTCCCCCGGGATCCAGCCCCAGCATTTT
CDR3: CASSSPGIQPQHF

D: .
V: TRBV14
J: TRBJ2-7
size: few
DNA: TGTGCCAGCAGCCCCCTAGGTTCGGGGGGCTTCTCCTACGAGCAGTACTTC
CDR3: CASSPLGSGGFSYEQYF

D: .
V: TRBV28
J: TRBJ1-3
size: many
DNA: TGTGCCAGCCACACAGGCTCTGGAAACACCATATATTTT
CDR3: CASHTGSGNTIYF